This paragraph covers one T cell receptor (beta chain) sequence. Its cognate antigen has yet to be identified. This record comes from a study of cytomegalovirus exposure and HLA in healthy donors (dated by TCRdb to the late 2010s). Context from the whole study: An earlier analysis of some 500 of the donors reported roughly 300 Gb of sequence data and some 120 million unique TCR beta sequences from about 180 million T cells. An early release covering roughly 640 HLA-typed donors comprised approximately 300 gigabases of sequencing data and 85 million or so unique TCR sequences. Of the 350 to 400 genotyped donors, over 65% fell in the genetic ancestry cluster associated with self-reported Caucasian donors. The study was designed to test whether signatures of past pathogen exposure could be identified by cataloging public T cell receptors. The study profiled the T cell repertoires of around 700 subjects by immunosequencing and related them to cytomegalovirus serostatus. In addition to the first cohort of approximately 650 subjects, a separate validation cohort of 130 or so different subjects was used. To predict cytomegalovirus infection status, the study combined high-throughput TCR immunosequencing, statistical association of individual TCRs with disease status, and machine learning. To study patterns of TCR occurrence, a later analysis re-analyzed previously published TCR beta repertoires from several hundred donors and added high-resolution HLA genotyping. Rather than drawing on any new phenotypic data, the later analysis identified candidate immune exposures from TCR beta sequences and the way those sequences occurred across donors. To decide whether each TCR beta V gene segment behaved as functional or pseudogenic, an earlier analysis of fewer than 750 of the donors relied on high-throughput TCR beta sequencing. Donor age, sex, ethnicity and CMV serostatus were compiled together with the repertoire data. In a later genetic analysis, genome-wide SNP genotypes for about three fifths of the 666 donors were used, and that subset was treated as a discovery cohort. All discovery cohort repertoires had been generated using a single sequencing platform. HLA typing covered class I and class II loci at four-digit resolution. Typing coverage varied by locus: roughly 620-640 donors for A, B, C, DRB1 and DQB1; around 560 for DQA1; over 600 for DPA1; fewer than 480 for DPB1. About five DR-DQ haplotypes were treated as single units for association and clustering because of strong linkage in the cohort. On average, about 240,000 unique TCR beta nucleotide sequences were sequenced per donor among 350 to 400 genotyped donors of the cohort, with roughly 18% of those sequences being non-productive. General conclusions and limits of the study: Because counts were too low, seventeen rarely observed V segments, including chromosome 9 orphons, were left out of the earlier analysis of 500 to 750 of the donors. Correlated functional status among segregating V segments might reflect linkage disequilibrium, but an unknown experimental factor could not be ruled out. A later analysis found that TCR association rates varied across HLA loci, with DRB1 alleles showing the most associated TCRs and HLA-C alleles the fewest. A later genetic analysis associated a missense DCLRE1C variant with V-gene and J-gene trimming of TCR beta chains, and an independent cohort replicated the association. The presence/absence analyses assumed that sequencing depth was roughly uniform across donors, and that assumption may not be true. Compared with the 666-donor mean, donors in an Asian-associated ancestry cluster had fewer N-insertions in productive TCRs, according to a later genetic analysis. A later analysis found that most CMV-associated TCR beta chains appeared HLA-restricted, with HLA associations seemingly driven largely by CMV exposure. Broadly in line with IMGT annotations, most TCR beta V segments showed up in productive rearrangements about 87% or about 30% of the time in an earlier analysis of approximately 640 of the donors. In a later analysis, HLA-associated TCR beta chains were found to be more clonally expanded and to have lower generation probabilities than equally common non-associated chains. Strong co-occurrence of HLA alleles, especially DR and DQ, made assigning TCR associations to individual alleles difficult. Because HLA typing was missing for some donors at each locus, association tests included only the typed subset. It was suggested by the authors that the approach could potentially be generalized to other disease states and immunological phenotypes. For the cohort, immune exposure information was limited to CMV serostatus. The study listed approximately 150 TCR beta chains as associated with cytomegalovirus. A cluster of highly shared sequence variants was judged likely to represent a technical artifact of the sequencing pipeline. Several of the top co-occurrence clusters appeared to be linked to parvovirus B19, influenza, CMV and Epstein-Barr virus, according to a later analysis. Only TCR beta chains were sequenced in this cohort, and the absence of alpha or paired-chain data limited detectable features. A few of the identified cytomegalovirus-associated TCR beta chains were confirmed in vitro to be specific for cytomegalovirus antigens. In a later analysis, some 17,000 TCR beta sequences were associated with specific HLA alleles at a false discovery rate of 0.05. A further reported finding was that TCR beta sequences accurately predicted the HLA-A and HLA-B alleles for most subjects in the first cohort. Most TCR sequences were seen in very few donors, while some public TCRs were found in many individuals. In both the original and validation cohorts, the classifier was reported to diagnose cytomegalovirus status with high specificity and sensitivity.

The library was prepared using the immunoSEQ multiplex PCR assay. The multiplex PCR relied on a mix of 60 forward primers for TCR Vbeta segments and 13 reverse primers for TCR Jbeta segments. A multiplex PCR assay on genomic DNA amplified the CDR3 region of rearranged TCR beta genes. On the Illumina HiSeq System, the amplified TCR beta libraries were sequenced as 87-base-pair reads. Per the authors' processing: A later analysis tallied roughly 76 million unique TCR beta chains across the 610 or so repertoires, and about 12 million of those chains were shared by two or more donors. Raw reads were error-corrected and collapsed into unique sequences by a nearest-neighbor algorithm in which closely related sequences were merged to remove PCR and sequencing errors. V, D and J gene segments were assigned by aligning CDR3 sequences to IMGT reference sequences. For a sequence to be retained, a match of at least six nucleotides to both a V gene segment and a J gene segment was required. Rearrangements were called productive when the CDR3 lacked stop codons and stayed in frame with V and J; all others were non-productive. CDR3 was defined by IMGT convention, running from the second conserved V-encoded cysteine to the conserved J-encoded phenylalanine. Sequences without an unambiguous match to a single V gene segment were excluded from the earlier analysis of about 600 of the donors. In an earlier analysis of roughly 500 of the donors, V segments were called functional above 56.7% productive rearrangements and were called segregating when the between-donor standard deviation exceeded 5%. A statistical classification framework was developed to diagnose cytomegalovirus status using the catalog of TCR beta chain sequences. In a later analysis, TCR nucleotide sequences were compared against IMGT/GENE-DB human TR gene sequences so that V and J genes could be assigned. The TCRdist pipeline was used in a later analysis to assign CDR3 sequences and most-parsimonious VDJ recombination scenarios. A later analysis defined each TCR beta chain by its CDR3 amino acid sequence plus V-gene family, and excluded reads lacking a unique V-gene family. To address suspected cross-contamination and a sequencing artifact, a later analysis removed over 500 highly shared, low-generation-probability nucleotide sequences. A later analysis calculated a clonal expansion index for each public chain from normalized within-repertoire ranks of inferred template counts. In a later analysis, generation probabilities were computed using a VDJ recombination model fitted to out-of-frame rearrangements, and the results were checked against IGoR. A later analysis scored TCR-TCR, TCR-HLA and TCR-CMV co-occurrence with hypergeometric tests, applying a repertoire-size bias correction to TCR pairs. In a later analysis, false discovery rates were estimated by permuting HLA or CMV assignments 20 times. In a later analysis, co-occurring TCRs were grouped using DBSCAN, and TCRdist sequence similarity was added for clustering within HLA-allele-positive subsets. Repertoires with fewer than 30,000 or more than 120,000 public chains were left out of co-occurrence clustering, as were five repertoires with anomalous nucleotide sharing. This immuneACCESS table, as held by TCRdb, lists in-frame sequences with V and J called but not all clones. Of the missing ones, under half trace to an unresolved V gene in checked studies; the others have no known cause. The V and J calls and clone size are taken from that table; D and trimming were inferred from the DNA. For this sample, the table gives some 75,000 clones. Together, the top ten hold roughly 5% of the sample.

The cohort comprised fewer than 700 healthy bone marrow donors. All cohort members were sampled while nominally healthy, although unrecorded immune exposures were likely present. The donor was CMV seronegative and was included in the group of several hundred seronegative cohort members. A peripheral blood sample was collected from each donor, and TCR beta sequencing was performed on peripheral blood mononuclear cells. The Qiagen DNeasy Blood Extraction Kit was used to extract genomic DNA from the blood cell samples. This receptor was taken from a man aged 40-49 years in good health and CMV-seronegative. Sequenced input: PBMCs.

The sequenced DNA is TGTGCCAGCTCACCACCGTCCAGCGCATACACAGATACGCAGTATTTT. Translation gives CASSPPSSAYTDTQYF. The rearrangement joined TRBV18 to TRBJ2-3; there is no confident call for the D gene. Between the V and J ends, shortened by 0 bases and 2 bases respectively, the junction contains 12 bases. The CDR3 sequence holds 16 residues, the cysteine and phenylalanine included. The DNA shown is the 48-base CDR3, in frame from base 1. The germline V gene provides CDR1 KGHSH and CDR2 LQKENI.